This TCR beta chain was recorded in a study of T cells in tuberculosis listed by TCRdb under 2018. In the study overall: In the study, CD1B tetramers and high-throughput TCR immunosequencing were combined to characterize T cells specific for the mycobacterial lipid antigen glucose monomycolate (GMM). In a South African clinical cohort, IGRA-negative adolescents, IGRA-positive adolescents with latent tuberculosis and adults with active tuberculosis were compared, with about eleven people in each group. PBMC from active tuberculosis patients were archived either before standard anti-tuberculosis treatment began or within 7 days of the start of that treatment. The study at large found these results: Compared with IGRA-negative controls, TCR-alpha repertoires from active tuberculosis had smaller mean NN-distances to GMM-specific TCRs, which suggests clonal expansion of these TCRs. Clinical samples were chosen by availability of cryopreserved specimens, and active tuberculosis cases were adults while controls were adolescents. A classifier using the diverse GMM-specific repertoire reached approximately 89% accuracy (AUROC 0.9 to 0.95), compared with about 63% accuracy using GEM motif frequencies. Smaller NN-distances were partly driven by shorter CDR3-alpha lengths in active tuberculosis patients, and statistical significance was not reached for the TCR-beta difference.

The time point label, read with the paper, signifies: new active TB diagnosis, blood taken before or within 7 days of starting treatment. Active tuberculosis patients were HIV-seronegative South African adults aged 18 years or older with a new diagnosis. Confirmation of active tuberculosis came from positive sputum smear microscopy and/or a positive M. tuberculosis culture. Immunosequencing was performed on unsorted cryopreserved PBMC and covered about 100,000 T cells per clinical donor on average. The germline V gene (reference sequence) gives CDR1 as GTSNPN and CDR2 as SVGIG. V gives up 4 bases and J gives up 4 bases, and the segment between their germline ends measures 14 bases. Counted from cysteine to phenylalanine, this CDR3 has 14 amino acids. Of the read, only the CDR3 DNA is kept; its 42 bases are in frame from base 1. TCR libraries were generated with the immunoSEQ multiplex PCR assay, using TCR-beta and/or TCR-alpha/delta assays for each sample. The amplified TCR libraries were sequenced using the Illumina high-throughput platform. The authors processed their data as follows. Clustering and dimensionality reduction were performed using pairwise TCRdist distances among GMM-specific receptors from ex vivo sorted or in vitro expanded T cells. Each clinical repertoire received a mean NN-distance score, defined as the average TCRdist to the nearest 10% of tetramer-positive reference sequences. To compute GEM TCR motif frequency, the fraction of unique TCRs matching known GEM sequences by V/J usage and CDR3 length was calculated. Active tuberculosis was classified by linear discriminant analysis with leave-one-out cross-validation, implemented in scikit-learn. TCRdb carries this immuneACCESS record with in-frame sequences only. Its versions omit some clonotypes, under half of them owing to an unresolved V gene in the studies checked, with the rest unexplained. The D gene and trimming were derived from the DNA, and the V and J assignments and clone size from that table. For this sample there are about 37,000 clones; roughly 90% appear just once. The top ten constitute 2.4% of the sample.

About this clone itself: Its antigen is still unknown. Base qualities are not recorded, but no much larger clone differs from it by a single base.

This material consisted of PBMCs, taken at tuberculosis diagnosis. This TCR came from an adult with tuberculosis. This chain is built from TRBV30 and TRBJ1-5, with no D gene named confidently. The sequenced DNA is TGTGCCTGGAACGCCGAGGATGGTAATCAGCCCCAGCATTTT. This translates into CAWNAEDGNQPQHF.